The 13 T cell receptor beta chains reported below all come from one sample, sequenced in a study of cytomegalovirus exposure and HLA in healthy donors. With 60 Vbeta and 13 Jbeta primers, the PCR was carried out. Produced via immunoSEQ multiplex PCR; TCRdb's table is partial and in-frame only. The table shows about 190,000 clones, with less than 90% occurring only once. Sequencing was carried out using PBMCs. These receptors all stem from a boy aged 5-17 years in good health and CMV-seronegative.

Only a few counts were recorded for this clone. The same CDR3 also results from other DNA sequences found in this sample. The V call is TRBV6-5, the J call TRBJ2-2; 9 nucleotides match TRBD1. Trimming at V came to 0 bases and at J to 7 bases, leaving 6 bases not matched to a gene. The CDR3 is 16 residues long. Germline assignment: CDR1 MNHEY and CDR2 SVGAGI. The CDR3 DNA follows: TGTGCCAGCAGTTACTCGGGGACAGGGTTGGGCGGGGAGCTGTTTTTT. It codes for CASSYSGTGLGGELFF.

The chain employs TRBV11-2 and TRBJ2-7; 7 bases fit TRBD2. V was pared by 0 bases and J by 1 base, with 6 bases of the junction left unmatched. CDR1 SGHAT and CDR2 FQNNGV come from the germline V gene. This CDR3 is built from 16 residues. Written as DNA, the CDR3 is TGTGCCAGCAGCTTAGATCAAGGACTAGTATCCTACGAGCAGTACTTC. It specifies CASSLDQGLVSYEQYF.

This clone was picked up a small number of times. The CDR3 reads CASSLAGGEPYEQYF. The CDR3 DNA reads TGTGCCAGCAGTTTGGCGGGAGGAGAGCCCTACGAGCAGTACTTC. The genes are TRBV28 and TRBJ2-7; 8 bases map to TRBD2. Germline CDR1 MDHEN, CDR2 SYDVKM. The CDR3 consists of 15 residues. V shed 3 bases, J shed 2 bases, and the junction held 6 bases outside the gene matches.

The rearrangement joins TRBV2 to TRBJ1-1; 9 nucleotides match TRBD1. CDR1 is SNHLY and CDR2 is FYNNEI in the germline V gene. The CDR3 length is 12 residues. V lost 6 bases, J lost 4 bases, and 0 bases stayed unmatched. CDR3 amino acids: CASRDRGTEAFF. The CDR3 DNA reads TGTGCCAGCAGGGACAGGGGCACTGAAGCTTTCTTT.

V and J are TRBV2 and TRBJ2-5, with TRBD1 identical over 9 bases. CDR3 length equals 16 residues. CDR1 and CDR2 from the germline V gene are SNHLY and FYNNEI. The V and J ends lost 5 bases and 4 bases, in that order; junction bases with no gene match: 11. CDR3 sequence reads: CASSLRTGVGVETQYF. The CDR3, as DNA: TGTGCCAGCAGTCTGCGGACAGGGGTTGGAGTAGAGACCCAGTACTTC.

J is TRBJ1-4 and V is TRBV19; D is perhaps TRBD1 (5 bases). With 9 bases removed from V and 14 bases from J, the gap between germline ends came to 31 bases. There are 16 residues in the CDR3. Germline-derived CDR1 and CDR2 are LNHDA and SQIVND (reference sequence). The CDR3 DNA follows: TGTGCCAGCACATCTTCTCTCGGGGGAACCGGACGACGGCTGTTTTTT. Translated, it gives CASTSSLGGTGRRLFF.

The chain couples TRBV2 to TRBJ1-2; 7 positions match TRBD1. V lost 5 bases, J lost 4 bases, and 7 bases stayed unmatched. CDR3 length: 14 amino acids. The V gene's germline CDR1 is SNHLY and CDR2 FYNNEI. The CDR3 DNA sequence: TGTGCCAGCAGTTGGGGACAGACCCCCTATGGCTACACCTTC. Protein product: CASSWGQTPYGYTF.

V gene TRBV7-9 combines with J gene TRBJ1-1; weak D call: TRBD1 (5 bases). The germline V gene has CDR1 SEHNR and CDR2 FQNEAQ (reference sequence). The ends were cut back, 5 bases at V and 7 bases at J, with 11 bases in the middle. The CDR3 has 12 amino acids. The CDR3 here is CASSAGHFEAFF. The CDR3, as DNA: TGTGCCAGCAGCGCCGGACATTTTGAAGCTTTCTTT. The variable domain in full, with the rest retrieved from reference TRBV7-9 and TRBJ1-1, is DTGVSQNPRHKITKRGQNVTFRCDPISEHNRLYWYRQTLGQGPEFLTYFQNEAQLEKSRLLSDRFSAERPKGSFSTLEIQRTEQGDSAMYLCASSAGHFEAFFGQGTRLTVV.

For this clone: The junction departs from the called germline gene at one end, perhaps through a read error. The CDR3 nucleotides are TGTGCTAGCAGCTTAATAGGTAGGACTAGCGGGAACTCCTACAATGAGCAGTTCTTC. Translated: CASSLIGRTSGNSYNEQFF. The chain uses TRBV7-7 and TRBJ2-1, with 12 bases that match TRBD2. The V gene's germline CDR1 is SSHAT and CDR2 FNYEAQ (reference sequence). The CDR3 loop spans 19 amino acids.

The chain uses TRBV7-9 and TRBJ1-3; possible D gene TRBD1, 6 bases. Trimming cost V 6 bases and J 5 bases, with 20 bases left between them. The CDR3 has 16 residues. The germline CDR1 and CDR2 sequences are SEHNR and FQNEAQ (reference sequence). CDR3 DNA: TGTGCCAGCAGTTTTAACAGGGATTTACCGAGAAACACCATATATTTT. This codes for CASSFNRDLPRNTIYF.

This sequence joins TRBV7-9 and TRBJ2-5; D might be TRBD2 (5 bases). The V gene's germline CDR1 is SEHNR and CDR2 FQNEAQ (reference sequence). Trimming took off 1 base at V and 4 bases at J, with 13 bases between the two ends. This CDR3 comprises 15 residues. Here the CDR3 DNA reads TGTGCCAGCAGCTTAGTTGTTAGCGTCGGAGAGACCCAGTACTTC. Translated, it gives CASSLVVSVGETQYF.

This chain uses TRBV19 with TRBJ1-1; 7 bases are shared with TRBD1. Trimming took 5 bases from V and 0 from J; bases not matched to a gene: 6. The CDR3 is 15 amino acids. The germline CDR1 and CDR2 sequences are LNHDA and SQIVND (reference sequence). DNA for the CDR3: TGTGCCAGTAGTTGGGCAGGGGGATTGAACACTGAAGCTTTCTTT. It is translated as CASSWAGGLNTEAFF.

This clone occurred once. The chain recombines TRBV6-4 with TRBJ2-2; TRBD2 matches at 10 bases. CDR3 length equals 14 residues. V was pared by 4 bases and J by 4 bases, with 0 bases of the junction left unmatched. Germline V lookup: CDR1 MRHNA, CDR2 SNTAGT. DNA of the CDR3: TGTGCCAGCAGTGTAGCGGGAGGCACCGGGGAGCTGTTTTTT. Protein: CASSVAGGTGELFF.